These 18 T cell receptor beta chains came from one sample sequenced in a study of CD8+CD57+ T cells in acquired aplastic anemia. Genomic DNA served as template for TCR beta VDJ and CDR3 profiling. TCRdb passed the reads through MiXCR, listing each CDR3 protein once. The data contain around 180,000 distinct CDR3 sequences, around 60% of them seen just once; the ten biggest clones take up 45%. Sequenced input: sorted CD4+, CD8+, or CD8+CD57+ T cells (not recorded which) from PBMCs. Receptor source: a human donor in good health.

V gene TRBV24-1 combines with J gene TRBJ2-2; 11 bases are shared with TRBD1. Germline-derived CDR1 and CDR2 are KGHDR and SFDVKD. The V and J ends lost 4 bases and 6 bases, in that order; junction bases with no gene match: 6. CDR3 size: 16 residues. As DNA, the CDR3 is TGTGCCACCAGTGACCCAGGACAGGGGGCATCCGGGGAGCTGTTTTTT. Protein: CATSDPGQGASGELFF.

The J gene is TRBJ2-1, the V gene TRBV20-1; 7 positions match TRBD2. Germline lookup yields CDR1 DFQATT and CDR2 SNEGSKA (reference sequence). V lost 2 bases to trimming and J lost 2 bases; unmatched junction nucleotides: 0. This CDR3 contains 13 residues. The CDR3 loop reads CSARLAAYNEQFF. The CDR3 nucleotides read TGCAGTGCTAGACTAGCGGCCTACAATGAGCAGTTCTTC.

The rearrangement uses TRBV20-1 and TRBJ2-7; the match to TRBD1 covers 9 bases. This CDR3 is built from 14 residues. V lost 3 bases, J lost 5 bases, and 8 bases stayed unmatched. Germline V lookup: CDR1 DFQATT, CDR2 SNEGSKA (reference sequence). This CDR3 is CSASRGTGWDEQYF. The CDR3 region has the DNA TGCAGTGCTAGTCGGGGGACAGGGTGGGACGAGCAGTACTTC.

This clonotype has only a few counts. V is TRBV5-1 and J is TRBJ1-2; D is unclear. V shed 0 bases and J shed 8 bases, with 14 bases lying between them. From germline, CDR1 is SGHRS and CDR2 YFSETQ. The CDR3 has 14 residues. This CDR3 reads CASSLGSSGLGYTF. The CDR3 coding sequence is TGCGCCAGCAGCTTGGGTTCATCGGGGTTGGGCTACACCTTC.

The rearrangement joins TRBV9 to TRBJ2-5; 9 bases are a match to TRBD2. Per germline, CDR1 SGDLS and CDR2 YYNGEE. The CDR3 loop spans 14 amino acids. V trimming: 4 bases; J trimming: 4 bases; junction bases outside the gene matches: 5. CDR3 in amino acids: CASSLSGGLETQYF. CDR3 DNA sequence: TGTGCCAGCAGCTTAAGCGGGGGGTTAGAGACCCAGTACTTC.

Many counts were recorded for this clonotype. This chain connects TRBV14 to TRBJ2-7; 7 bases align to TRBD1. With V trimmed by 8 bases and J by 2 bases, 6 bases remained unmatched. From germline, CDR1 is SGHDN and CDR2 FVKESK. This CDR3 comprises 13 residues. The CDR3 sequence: CASAFGQAYEQYF. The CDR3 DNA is TGTGCCAGCGCATTCGGACAGGCCTACGAGCAGTACTTC.

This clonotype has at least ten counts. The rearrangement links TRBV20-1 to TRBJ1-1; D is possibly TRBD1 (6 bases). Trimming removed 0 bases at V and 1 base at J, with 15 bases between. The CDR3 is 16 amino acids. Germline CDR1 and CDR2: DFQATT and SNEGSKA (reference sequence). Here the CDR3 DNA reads TGCAGTGCTAGAGATAAGGGGGGTTCTTGGAACACTGAAGCTTTCTTT. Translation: CSARDKGGSWNTEAFF.

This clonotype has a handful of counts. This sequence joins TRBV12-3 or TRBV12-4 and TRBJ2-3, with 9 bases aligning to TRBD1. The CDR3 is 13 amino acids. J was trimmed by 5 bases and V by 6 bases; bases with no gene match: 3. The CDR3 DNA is TGTGCCAGCAGGGGACAGGGAGTAGATACGCAGTATTTT. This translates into CASRGQGVDTQYF.

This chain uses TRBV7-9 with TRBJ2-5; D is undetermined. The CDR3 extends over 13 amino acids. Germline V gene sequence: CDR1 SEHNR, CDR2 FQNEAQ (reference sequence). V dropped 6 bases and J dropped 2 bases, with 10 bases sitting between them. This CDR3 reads CASSIGKQETQYF. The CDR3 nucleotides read TGTGCCAGCAGTATAGGGAAACAAGAGACCCAGTACTTC.

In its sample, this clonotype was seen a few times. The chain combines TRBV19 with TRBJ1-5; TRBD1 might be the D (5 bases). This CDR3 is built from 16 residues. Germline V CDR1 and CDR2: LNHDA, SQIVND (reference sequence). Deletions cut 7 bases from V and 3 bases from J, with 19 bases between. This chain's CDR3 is CASTRGGAFDNQPQHF. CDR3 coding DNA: TGTGCCAGTACCAGAGGAGGGGCTTTTGACAATCAGCCCCAGCATTTT.

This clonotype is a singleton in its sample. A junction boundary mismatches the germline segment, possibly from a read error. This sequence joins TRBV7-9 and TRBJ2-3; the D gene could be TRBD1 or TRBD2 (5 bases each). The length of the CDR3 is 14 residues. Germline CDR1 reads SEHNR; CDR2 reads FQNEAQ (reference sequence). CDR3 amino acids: CASSYGTTTDTQYF. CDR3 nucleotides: TGCGCCAGCAGCTACGGGACGACTACAGATACGCAGTATTTT.

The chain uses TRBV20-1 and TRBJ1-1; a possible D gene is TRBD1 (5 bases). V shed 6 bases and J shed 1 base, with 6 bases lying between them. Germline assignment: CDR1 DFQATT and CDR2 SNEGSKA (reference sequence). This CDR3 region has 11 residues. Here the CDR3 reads CSAGGNTEAFF. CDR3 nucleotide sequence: TGCAGTGCGGGGGGGAACACTGAAGCTTTCTTT.

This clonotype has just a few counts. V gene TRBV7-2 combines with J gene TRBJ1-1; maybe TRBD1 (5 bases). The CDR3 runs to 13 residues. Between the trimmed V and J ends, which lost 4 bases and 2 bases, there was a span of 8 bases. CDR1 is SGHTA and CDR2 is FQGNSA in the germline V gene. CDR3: CASSSQVNTEAFF. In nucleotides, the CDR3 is TGTGCCAGCAGCTCACAGGTTAACACTGAAGCTTTCTTT.

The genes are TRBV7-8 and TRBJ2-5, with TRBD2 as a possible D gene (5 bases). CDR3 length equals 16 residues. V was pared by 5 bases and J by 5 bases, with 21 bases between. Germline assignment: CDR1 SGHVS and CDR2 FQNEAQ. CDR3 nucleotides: TGTGCCAGCAGCCCCCACCCCGGGGTGACGGGGGAGACCCAGTACTTC. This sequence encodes CASSPHPGVTGETQYF. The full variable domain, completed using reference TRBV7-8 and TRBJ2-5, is GAGVSQSPRYKVAKRGQDVALRCDPISGHVSLFWYQQALGQGPEFLTYFQNEAQLDKSGLPSDRFFAERPEGSVSTLKIQRTQQEDSAVYLCASSPHPGVTGETQYFGPGTRLLVL.

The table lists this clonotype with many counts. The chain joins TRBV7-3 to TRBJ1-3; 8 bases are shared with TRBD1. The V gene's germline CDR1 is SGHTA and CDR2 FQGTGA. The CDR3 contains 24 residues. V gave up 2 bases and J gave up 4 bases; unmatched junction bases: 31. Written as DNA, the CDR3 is TGTGCCAGCAGCTTAGTCCCTCCCGAGATTCTACCACCCCCGGGACAGGTAATGGGAAACACCATATATTTT. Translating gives CASSLVPPEILPPPGQVMGNTIYF.

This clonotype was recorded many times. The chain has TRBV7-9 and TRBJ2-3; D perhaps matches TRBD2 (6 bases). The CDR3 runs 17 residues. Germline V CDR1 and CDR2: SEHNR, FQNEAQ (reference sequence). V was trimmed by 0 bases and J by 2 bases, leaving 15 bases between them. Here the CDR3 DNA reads TGTGCCAGCAGCTTAGCGGGTCCGGGAGACTTCACAGATACGCAGTATTTT. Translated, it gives CASSLAGPGDFTDTQYF. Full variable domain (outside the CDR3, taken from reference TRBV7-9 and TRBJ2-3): DTGVSQNPRHKITKRGQNVTFRCDPISEHNRLYWYRQTLGQGPEFLTYFQNEAQLEKSRLLSDRFSAERPKGSFSTLEIQRTEQGDSAMYLCASSLAGPGDFTDTQYFGPGTRLTVL.

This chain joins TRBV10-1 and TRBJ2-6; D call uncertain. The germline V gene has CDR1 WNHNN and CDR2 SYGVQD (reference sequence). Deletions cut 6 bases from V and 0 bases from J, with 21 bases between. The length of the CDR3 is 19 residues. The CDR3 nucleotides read TGCGCCAGCAGGGTCTTACCGGACCGTATTAGCTCTGGGGCCAACGTCCTGACTTTC. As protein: CASRVLPDRISSGANVLTF.

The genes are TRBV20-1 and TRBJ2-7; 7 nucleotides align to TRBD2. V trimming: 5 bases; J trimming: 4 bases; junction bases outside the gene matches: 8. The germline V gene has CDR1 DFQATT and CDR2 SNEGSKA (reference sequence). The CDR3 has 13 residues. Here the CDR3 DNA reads TGCAGTGCTTCGCGGGGGTTCGTATACGAGCAGTACTTC. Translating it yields CSASRGFVYEQYF.